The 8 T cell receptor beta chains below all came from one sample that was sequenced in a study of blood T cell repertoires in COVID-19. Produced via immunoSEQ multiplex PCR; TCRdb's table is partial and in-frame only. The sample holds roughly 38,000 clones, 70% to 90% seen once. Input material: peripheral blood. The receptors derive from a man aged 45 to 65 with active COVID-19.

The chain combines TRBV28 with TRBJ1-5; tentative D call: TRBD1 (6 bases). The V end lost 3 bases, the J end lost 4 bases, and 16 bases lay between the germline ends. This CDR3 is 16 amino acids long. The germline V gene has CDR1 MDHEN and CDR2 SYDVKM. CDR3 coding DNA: TGTGCCAGCAGTTTGGGTATACAGGGCCCAAATCAGCCCCAGCATTTT. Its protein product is CASSLGIQGPNQPQHF.

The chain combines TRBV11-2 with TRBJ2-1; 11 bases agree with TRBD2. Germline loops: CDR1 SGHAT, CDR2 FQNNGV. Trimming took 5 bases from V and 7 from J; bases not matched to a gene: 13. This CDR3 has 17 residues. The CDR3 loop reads CASSVQSSGGLSNEQFF. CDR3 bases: TGTGCCAGCAGCGTACAGTCTAGCGGGGGGCTCTCAAATGAGCAGTTCTTC.

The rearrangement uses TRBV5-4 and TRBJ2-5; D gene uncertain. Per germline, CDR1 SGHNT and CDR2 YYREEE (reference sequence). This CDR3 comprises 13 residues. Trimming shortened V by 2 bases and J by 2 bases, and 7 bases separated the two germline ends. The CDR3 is CASSFPQQETQYF. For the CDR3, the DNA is TGTGCCAGCAGCTTCCCCCAACAAGAGACCCAGTACTTC.

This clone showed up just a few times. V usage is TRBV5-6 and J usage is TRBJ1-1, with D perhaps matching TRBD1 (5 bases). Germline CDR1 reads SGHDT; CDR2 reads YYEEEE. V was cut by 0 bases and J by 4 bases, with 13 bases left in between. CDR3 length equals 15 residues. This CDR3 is CASSLEWGRRTEAFF. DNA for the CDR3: TGTGCCAGCAGCTTGGAGTGGGGCAGGCGCACTGAAGCTTTCTTT.

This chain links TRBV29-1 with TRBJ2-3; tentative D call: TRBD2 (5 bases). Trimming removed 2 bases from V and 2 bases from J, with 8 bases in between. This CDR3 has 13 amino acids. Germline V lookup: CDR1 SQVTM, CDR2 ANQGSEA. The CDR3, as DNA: TGCAGCGTTGAACCGACTACCACAGATACGCAGTATTTT. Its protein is CSVEPTTTDTQYF.

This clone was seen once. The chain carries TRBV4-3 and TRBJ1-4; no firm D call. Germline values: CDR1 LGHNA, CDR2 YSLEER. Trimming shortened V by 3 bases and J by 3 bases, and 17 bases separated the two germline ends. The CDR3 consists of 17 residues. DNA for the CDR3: TGCGCCAGCAGCCAGCGCGGAGGGAAAGGCCCTAATGAAAAACTGTTTTTT. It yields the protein CASSQRGGKGPNEKLFF.

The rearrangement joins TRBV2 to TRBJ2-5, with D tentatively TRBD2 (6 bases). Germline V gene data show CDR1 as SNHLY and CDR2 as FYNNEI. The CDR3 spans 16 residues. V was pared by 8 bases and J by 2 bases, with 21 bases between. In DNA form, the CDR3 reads TGTGCCAGCTACTTGGAGGGCGGCTTAGCACAAGAGACCCAGTACTTC. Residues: CASYLEGGLAQETQYF.

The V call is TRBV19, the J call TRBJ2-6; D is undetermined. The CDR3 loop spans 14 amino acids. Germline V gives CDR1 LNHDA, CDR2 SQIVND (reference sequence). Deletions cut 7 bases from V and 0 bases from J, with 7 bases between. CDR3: CASKDNSGANVLTF. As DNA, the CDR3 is TGTGCCAGTAAAGACAACTCTGGGGCCAACGTCCTGACTTTC.